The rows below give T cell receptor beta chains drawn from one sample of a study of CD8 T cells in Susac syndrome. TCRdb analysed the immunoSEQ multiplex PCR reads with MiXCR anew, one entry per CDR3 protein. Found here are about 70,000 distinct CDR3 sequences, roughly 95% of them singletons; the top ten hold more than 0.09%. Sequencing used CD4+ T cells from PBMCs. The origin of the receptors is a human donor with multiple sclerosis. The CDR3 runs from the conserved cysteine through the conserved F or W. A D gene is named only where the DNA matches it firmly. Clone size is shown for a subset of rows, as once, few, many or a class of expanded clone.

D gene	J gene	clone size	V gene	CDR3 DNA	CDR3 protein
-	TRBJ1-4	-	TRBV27	TGTGCCAGCAGTTTACGGAAAGGGACTAATGAAAAACTGTTTTTT	CASSLRKGTNEKLFF
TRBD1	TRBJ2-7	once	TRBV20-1	TGCAGTGCCCCTGATACAGGGGGTGGCGAGCAGTACTTC	CSAPDTGGGEQYF
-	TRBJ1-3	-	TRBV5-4	TGTGCCAGCAGCCCGGGGGGCATGAACACCATATATTTT	CASSPGGMNTIYF
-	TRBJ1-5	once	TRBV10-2	TGCGCCAGCGGTTCAGGGGTGGGGGATCAGCCCCAGCATTTT	CASGSGVGDQPQHF
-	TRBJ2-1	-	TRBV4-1	TGCGCCAGCAGCCAACGAGGGGACCCCAGAGATGAGCAGTTCTTC	CASSQRGDPRDEQFF
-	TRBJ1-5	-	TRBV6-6	TGTGCCAGCAGAGTGGGAGTACTGAATCAGCCCCAGCATTTT	CASRVGVLNQPQHF
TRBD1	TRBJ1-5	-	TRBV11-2	TGTGCCAGCAGCTCCACAGGGGGAAGCAATCAGCCCCAGCATTTT	CASSSTGGSNQPQHF
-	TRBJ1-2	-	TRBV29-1	TGCAGCGTTGAAGATCTTCCCGAGGGTAAGAGCTATGGCTACACCTTC	CSVEDLPEGKSYGYTF
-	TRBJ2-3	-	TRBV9	TGTGCCAGCAGCATTCAACCTTCAGGAGATACGCAGTATTTT	CASSIQPSGDTQYF
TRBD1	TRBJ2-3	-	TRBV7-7	TGTGCTAGCAGACCGACAGGGGGCCGGGAGGATACGCAGTATTTT	CASRPTGGREDTQYF
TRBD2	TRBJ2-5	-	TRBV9	TGTGCCAGCAGCGTAGCTCCTAGCGGGGGCTCGGAGACCCAGTACTTC	CASSVAPSGGSETQYF
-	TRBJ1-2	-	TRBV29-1	TGCAGCGCTGAGGGTGGGTTCTTGGGAGGCTACACCTTC	CSAEGGFLGGYTF
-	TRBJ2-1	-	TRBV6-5	TGTGCCAGCACCCCGGGACATGACTACAATGAGCAGTTCTTC	CASTPGHDYNEQFF
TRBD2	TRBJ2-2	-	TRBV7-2	TGTGCCAGCAGCTTAGTAGGGACTAGCGCCGGGGAGCTGTTTTTT	CASSLVGTSAGELFF
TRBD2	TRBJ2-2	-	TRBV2	TGTGCCAGCAGTAGACTAGCGGGGGGCGACACCGGGGAGCTGTTTTTT	CASSRLAGGDTGELFF
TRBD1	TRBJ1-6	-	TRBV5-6	TGTGCCAGCAGGGCCGGGACAGGTTTACCCCTCCACTTT	CASRAGTGLPLHF
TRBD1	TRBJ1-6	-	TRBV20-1	TGCAGTGTTCAGAAGACGGGACAGCGAAATTCACCCCTCCACTTT	CSVQKTGQRNSPLHF
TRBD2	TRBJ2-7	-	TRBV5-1	TGCGCCAGCAGTATGGGAGGGGTCTCCTACGAGCAGTACTTC	CASSMGGVSYEQYF
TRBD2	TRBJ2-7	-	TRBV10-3	TGTGCCATCAGCCAGCGGGGTAGTCCTTACGAGCAGTACTTC	CAISQRGSPYEQYF
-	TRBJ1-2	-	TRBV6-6	TGTGCCAGCAGTCCCGAAGACGGCTATGGCTACACCTTC	CASSPEDGYGYTF
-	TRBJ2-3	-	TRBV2	TGTGCCAGCAGTGAAGCGGGGCCTGATACGCAGTATTTT	CASSEAGPDTQYF
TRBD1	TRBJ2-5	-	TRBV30	TGTGCCTACACCGGGACAGGGGAAGAGACCCAGTACTTC	CAYTGTGEETQYF
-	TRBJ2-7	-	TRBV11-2	TGTGCCAGCAGCTTAGACGTCGGGGGTCAGTACTTC	CASSLDVGGQYF
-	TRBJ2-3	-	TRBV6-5	TGTGCCAGCAGTTATTCCATAGGGTCAGATACGCAGTATTTT	CASSYSIGSDTQYF
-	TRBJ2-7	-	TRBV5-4	TGTGCCAGCAGCCCCCGGGAACCGAGTCCCTACGAGCAGTACTTC	CASSPREPSPYEQYF
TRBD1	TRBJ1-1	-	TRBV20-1	TGCAGTGCTGTTGTTACAGGGGTGACTGAAGCTTTCTTT	CSAVVTGVTEAFF
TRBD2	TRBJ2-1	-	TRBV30	TGTGCCTGGAGCCTCCCGGGACTAGCGGATCTATACAATGAGCAGTTCTTC	CAWSLPGLADLYNEQFF
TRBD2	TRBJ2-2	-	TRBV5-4	TGTGCCAGCAGCTTGGCCGGGGGGACCGGGGAGCTGTTTTTT	CASSLAGGTGELFF
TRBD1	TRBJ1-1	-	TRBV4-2	TGTGCCAGCAGCCAAGATTGGAGACAGGGGACCACTGAAGCTTTCTTT	CASSQDWRQGTTEAFF
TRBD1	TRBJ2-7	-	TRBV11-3	TGTGCCAGCAGCCAGAGGACAGGAGCGGCTGGCGAGCAGTACTTC	CASSQRTGAAGEQYF